This entry lists 18 T cell receptor beta chains sequenced from one sample in a study of blood T cell repertoires in COVID-19. Profiling relied on immunoSEQ multiplex PCR, and the TCRdb table lists in-frame clones only, not all of them. Here the sample spans 90,000 to 120,000 clones, 60% to 85% being singletons. Sequenced input: peripheral blood. Receptors originate from a woman between 40 and 55 years old with acute or convalescent COVID-19.

The genes are TRBV18 and TRBJ2-3; D is unclear. From germline, CDR1 is KGHSH and CDR2 LQKENI. V lost 1 base to trimming and J lost 0 bases, with 8 bases between them. This CDR3 has 15 amino acids. CDR3 loop: CASSPQAGSTDTQYF. Here the CDR3 DNA reads TGTGCCAGCTCACCACAGGCAGGAAGCACAGATACGCAGTATTTT. The variable domain in full, with the rest retrieved from reference TRBV18 and TRBJ2-3, is NAGVMQNPRHLVRRRGQEARLRCSPMKGHSHVYWYRQLPEEGLKFMVYLQKENIIDESGMPKERFSAEFPKEGPSILRIQQVVRGDSAAYFCASSPQAGSTDTQYFGPGTRLTVL.

The V gene is TRBV5-1, the J gene TRBJ2-7; 9 bases agree with TRBD2. Germline-derived CDR1 and CDR2 are SGHRS and YFSETQ. V shed 3 bases and J 3 bases; nucleotides not matched to a gene: 7. This CDR3 region has 15 residues. For the CDR3, the DNA is TGCGCCAGCAGCTGGGGCGGGGGGGGCGACTACGAGCAGTACTTC. Protein product: CASSWGGGGDYEQYF.

This sequence joins TRBV18 and TRBJ1-2, with D tentatively TRBD1 (6 bases). This CDR3 has 16 amino acids. Trimming shortened V by 3 bases and J by 4 bases, and 18 bases separated the two germline ends. CDR1 KGHSH and CDR2 LQKENI come from the germline V gene. Written as DNA, the CDR3 is TGTGCCAGCTCACCTAAAGACTCAGGACAGAGCTATGGCTACACCTTC. This encodes CASSPKDSGQSYGYTF.

The rearrangement links TRBV7-3 to TRBJ1-3, with D tentatively TRBD1 (5 bases). The germline gives CDR1 SGHTA, CDR2 FQGTGA. This CDR3 contains 16 residues. Between the trimmed V and J ends, which lost 0 bases and 0 bases, there was a span of 9 bases. In nucleotides, the CDR3 is TGTGCCAGCAGCTTAACGGGGGGGAACTCTGGAAACACCATATATTTT. It translates to CASSLTGGNSGNTIYF. Using reference TRBV7-3 and TRBJ1-3 for the parts outside the CDR3, the full variable domain is GAGVSQTPSNKVTEKGKYVELRCDPISGHTALYWYRQSLGQGPEFLIYFQGTGAADDSGLPNDRFFAVRPEGSVSTLKIQRTERGDSAVYLCASSLTGGNSGNTIYFGEGSWLTVV.

This chain links TRBV3-1 (or the pseudogene TRBV3-2) with TRBJ1-1; no definite D call. Trimming left V 1 base short and J 7 bases short, with 22 bases between. The CDR3 covers 17 residues. Germline loops: CDR1 LGHDT, CDR2 YNNKEL (reference sequence). DNA of the CDR3: TGTGCCAGCAGCCAAGCTCAAACGATCTACCCGGGAGGTGAAGCTTTCTTT. Protein: CASSQAQTIYPGGEAFF.

This clone has only a few counts. This rearrangement joins TRBV5-6 to TRBJ1-2; 9 bases align to TRBD1. Germline assignment: CDR1 SGHDT and CDR2 YYEEEE. CDR3 length equals 14 residues. V shed 4 bases, J shed 10 bases, and the junction held 11 bases outside the gene matches. Here the CDR3 reads CASSMLRDRAFYTF. The CDR3 nucleotides are TGTGCCAGCAGCATGCTACGGGACAGGGCCTTCTACACCTTC.

This clone was recorded a few times. The chain is built from TRBV5-4 and TRBJ1-6; 9 nucleotides line up with TRBD1. Germline V gene sequence: CDR1 SGHNT, CDR2 YYREEE (reference sequence). The CDR3 contains 14 residues. After removal of 1 base from V and 9 bases from J, the junction contained 2 bases not matched to a gene. The CDR3 DNA sequence: TGTGCCAGCAGCTTGAGGGACAGGGCTTCACCCCTCCACTTT. Residues: CASSLRDRASPLHF.

The chain joins TRBV6-2 or TRBV6-3 to TRBJ2-5; 9 bases are shared with TRBD2. The CDR3 is made up of 17 amino acids. Germline V gene data show CDR1 as MNHEY and CDR2 as SVGEGT. The junction had 16 bases not matched to a gene; V was cut back by 5 bases and J by 6 bases. The CDR3 bases are TGTGCCAGCAGTACCCCCCCTATGGGCGGGGGGGCGAAGACCCAGTACTTC. Translation gives CASSTPPMGGGAKTQYF.

DNA of the CDR3: TGCGCCAGCAGCCCGATATCAGGGATGAACACTGAAGCTTTCTTT. Translating it yields CASSPISGMNTEAFF. This chain joins TRBV5-1 and TRBJ1-1; a weak D match, TRBD1 (5 bases). Trimming took 4 bases from V and 0 from J, leaving 13 bases between them. Germline-derived CDR1 and CDR2 are SGHRS and YFSETQ. This CDR3 comprises 15 residues.

This chain connects TRBV5-1 to TRBJ1-1; TRBD1 might be the D (6 bases). Germline V CDR1 and CDR2: SGHRS, YFSETQ. Trimming cost V 2 bases and J 0 bases, with 11 bases left between them. CDR3 size: 15 residues. CDR3 residues: CASSFQGLMNTEAFF. The CDR3 nucleotides are TGCGCCAGCAGCTTTCAGGGGCTCATGAACACTGAAGCTTTCTTT.

The chain recombines TRBV6-5 with TRBJ1-6; D is unresolved. CDR3 size: 14 residues. The ends were cut back, 2 bases at V and 7 bases at J, with 9 bases in the middle. CDR1 and CDR2 (germline): MNHEY, SVGAGI. CDR3 in DNA: TGTGCCAGCAGTTACGAGGAGGGAAATTCACCCCTCCACTTT. It translates to CASSYEEGNSPLHF.

This clone was seen a few times. The chain employs TRBV5-1 and TRBJ2-3; TRBD1 is a possible D gene (6 bases). The CDR3 is 15 amino acids. V lost 0 bases and J lost 2, with 10 bases in between. Germline V gene sequence: CDR1 SGHRS, CDR2 YFSETQ. The CDR3 reads CASSLGTDLTDTQYF. In DNA form, the CDR3 reads TGCGCCAGCAGCTTGGGGACAGACCTCACAGATACGCAGTATTTT.

This clone was detected only a few times. V gene TRBV7-2 combines with J gene TRBJ2-1, with unresolved D. Between the trimmed V and J ends, which lost 3 bases and 9 bases, there was a span of 12 bases. The CDR3 sequence is 13 residues long. The germline CDR1 and CDR2 sequences are SGHTA and FQGNSA. The CDR3 sequence: CASSFPGSSEQFF. CDR3 DNA sequence: TGTGCCAGCAGCTTTCCCGGGTCCAGTGAGCAGTTCTTC.

This chain joins TRBV2 and TRBJ2-6; D not certain. Germline V gene lookup returns CDR1 SNHLY and CDR2 FYNNEI. This CDR3 has 15 residues. With 7 bases removed from V and 0 bases from J, the gap between germline ends came to 10 bases. CDR3 DNA sequence: TGTGCCAGCACGTACAGAGCCTCTGGGGCCAACGTCCTGACTTTC. This translates into CASTYRASGANVLTF.

Worth noting for this clone: The sample carries other DNA sequences with the same CDR3. The chain uses TRBV6-5 and TRBJ2-5; D gene unclear. Trimming removed 6 bases from V and 5 bases from J, with 13 bases in between. CDR3 size: 13 residues. Germline-derived CDR1 and CDR2 are MNHEY and SVGAGI. The CDR3 nucleotides read TGTGCCAGCAGCCCCCCTGGAGAGGAGACCCAGTACTTC. Its protein is CASSPPGEETQYF.

The gene calls are TRBV10-3 and TRBJ1-1, with 10 bases identical to TRBD1. The trim removed 4 bases at V and 1 base at J, leaving 3 bases unmatched. Per the germline V gene, CDR1 is ENHRY and CDR2 is SYGVKD. This CDR3 region has 15 residues. CDR3 sequence (DNA): TGTGCCATCAGTGGGACAGGGGGGGCGAACACTGAAGCTTTCTTT. This codes for CAISGTGGANTEAFF.

This clone was recorded only once. The chain is built from TRBV5-4 and TRBJ1-1; no firm D call. Germline V CDR1 and CDR2: SGHNT, YYREEE (reference sequence). V was cut by 4 bases and J by 3 bases, with 16 bases left in between. The CDR3 loop spans 15 amino acids. The CDR3 protein is CASSLNGGWDTEAFF. The CDR3 nucleotides are TGTGCCAGCAGCCTAAACGGCGGCTGGGACACTGAAGCTTTCTTT.

The chain recombines TRBV6-5 with TRBJ1-5, with unresolved D. Germline assignment: CDR1 MNHEY and CDR2 SVGAGI. V shed 5 bases and J shed 2 bases, with 13 bases lying between them. CDR3 size: 15 residues. CDR3 nucleotides: TGTGCCAGCAGTAGGGATGGGAGTGGCAATCAGCCCCAGCATTTT. It codes for CASSRDGSGNQPQHF.